This TCR beta chain was obtained from a study of T-cell memory formation after mild COVID-19. Germline-derived CDR1 and CDR2 are SGHVS and FNYEAQ. J gave up 7 bases and V 3 bases, and 7 bases lay outside the gene matches. The CDR3 consists of 17 residues. TCRdb re-derived calls from the 5' RACE reads in MiXCR, one entry per CDR3 protein. This table holds about 180,000 distinct CDR3 sequences, approximately 16% found once. The chain uses TRBV7-6 and TRBJ2-1; the match to TRBD2 covers 15 bases. Source material: PBMCs or a T cell subset sorted from them (not recorded which). This TCR derives from an adult woman who had mild COVID-19 (a few samples of this study predate the infection). Cell type and time point are not known. The CDR3 DNA reads as TGTGCCAGCAGCTTTTCCCCGGGGACTAGCGGGGGGAATGAGCAGTTCTTC. Protein product: CASSFSPGTSGGNEQFF.